The next 27 T cell receptor beta chains were all read from a single sample in a study of cytomegalovirus exposure and HLA in healthy donors. Primers for the PCR totalled 60 Vbeta and 13 Jbeta. Profiling relied on immunoSEQ multiplex PCR, and the TCRdb table lists in-frame clones only, not all of them. Here the sample spans about 65,000 clones, approximately 82% being singletons. Sequencing input: PBMCs. All receptors come from a girl aged 5-17 years in good health and CMV-seropositive.

The chain has TRBV7-2 and TRBJ2-3; 9 bases are a match to TRBD2. The germline V gene encodes CDR1 SGHTA and CDR2 FQGNSA. The CDR3 length is 14 residues. V lost 8 bases to trimming and J lost 5 bases; unmatched junction nucleotides: 8. As DNA, the CDR3 is TGTGCCAGCGGCCAGCGGGGGGCGGGAGATACGCAGTATTTT. Protein: CASGQRGAGDTQYF.

The chain couples TRBV7-9 to TRBJ1-2, with a weak D call TRBD1 (5 bases). V was pared by 5 bases and J by 8 bases, with 21 bases between. Germline lookup yields CDR1 SEHNR and CDR2 FQNEAQ (reference sequence). This CDR3 spans 15 amino acids. Written as DNA, the CDR3 is TGTGCCAGCAGCCCCCAGCGAGAGGACACGGAGGGCTACACCTTC. This gives the protein CASSPQREDTEGYTF.

This clone was picked up one time. The chain links TRBV2 to TRBJ2-5, with TRBD2 matching over 8 bases. This CDR3 region has 15 residues. Germline V gene lookup returns CDR1 SNHLY and CDR2 FYNNEI. J was trimmed by 1 base and V by 6 bases; bases with no gene match: 7. CDR3 sequence (DNA): TGTGCCAGCAGCTCCGGGACTAGTTCCCAAGAGACCCAGTACTTC. Encoded protein: CASSSGTSSQETQYF.

The sample holds one count of this clone. The chain carries TRBV27 and TRBJ2-5, with a weak D call TRBD2 (7 bases). The CDR3 runs to 12 residues. V gave up 6 bases and J gave up 10 bases, with 15 bases separating them. Germline V lookup: CDR1 MNHEY, CDR2 SMNVEV (reference sequence). CDR3 amino acids: CASSPRGRVQYF. The CDR3 nucleotides read TGTGCCAGCAGCCCGAGGGGGAGGGTCCAGTACTTC.

V is TRBV2 and J is TRBJ2-7; 8 bases are shared with TRBD2. With 8 bases clipped from V and 1 base from J, the junction kept 25 bases outside the gene matches. This CDR3 is 20 amino acids long. Germline values: CDR1 SNHLY, CDR2 FYNNEI. CDR3 in amino acids: CASLSPTRSSGGRISYEQYF. The CDR3, as DNA: TGTGCCAGCCTAAGCCCAACACGGTCCTCCGGCGGGAGGATTTCCTACGAGCAGTACTTC.

The V gene is TRBV11-1, the J gene TRBJ2-2; D perhaps matches TRBD1 (5 bases). Trimming stripped 8 bases from V and 6 bases from J, with 16 bases between. This CDR3 has 14 residues. The germline gives CDR1 SGHAT, CDR2 FQDESV (reference sequence). CDR3 in amino acids: CASQISRVAGELFF. In DNA, the CDR3 is TGTGCCAGCCAAATCAGCAGGGTAGCCGGGGAGCTGTTTTTT.

The V gene is TRBV18, the J gene TRBJ1-1; D is undetermined. Trimming stripped 5 bases from V and 1 base from J, with 11 bases between. This CDR3 spans 14 amino acids. CDR1 is KGHSH, CDR2 LQKENI, per germline. DNA of the CDR3: TGTGCCAGCTCAGGTGACAATTGGAACACTGAAGCTTTCTTT. Translation gives CASSGDNWNTEAFF. Full variable domain (remainder filled in from reference TRBV18 and TRBJ1-1): NAGVMQNPRHLVRRRGQEARLRCSPMKGHSHVYWYRQLPEEGLKFMVYLQKENIIDESGMPKERFSAEFPKEGPSILRIQQVVRGDSAAYFCASSGDNWNTEAFFGQGTRLTVV.

The J gene is TRBJ2-7, the V gene TRBV25-1; a weak D match, TRBD1 (6 bases). CDR3 size: 13 residues. Germline lookup yields CDR1 MGHDK and CDR2 SYGVNS. V lost 10 bases to trimming and J lost 1 base, with 14 bases between them. The chain's CDR3 is CATTGTPSYEQYF. The CDR3 DNA is TGTGCCACCACCGGGACACCTTCCTACGAGCAGTACTTC.

The chain couples TRBV13 to TRBJ2-7; 7 bases fit TRBD1. The CDR3 spans 15 residues. Germline trimming cut 3 bases from V and 3 bases from J; bases unmatched to any gene: 8. Germline V gene lookup returns CDR1 PRHDT and CDR2 FYEKMQ (reference sequence). The CDR3 spells CASSFRRDRSYEQYF. The CDR3 DNA sequence: TGTGCCAGCAGCTTTCGCCGGGACAGAAGCTACGAGCAGTACTTC. The full variable domain, completed using reference TRBV13 and TRBJ2-7, is AAGVIQSPRHLIKEKRETATLKCYPIPRHDTVYWYQQGPGQDPQFLISFYEKMQSDKGSIPDRFSAQQFSDYHSELNMSSLELGDSALYFCASSFRRDRSYEQYFGPGTRLTVT.

The chain recombines TRBV7-9 with TRBJ1-1; perhaps TRBD1 as D (6 bases). The CDR3 has 12 residues. Germline CDR1 reads SEHNR; CDR2 reads FQNEAQ (reference sequence). The V gene lost 3 bases and the J gene lost 8 bases, with 10 bases spanning the gap. CDR3 protein: CASSFSGTEAFF. DNA for the CDR3: TGTGCCAGCAGCTTTAGTGGGACAGAAGCTTTCTTT.

V usage is TRBV28 and J usage is TRBJ1-1; 10 bases are shared with TRBD1. V shed 6 bases and J 5 bases; nucleotides not matched to a gene: 3. The CDR3 extends over 13 amino acids. From germline, CDR1 is MDHEN and CDR2 SYDVKM. Here the CDR3 DNA reads TGTGCCAGCAGGACAGGGGGCCGGACTGAAGCTTTCTTT. It yields the protein CASRTGGRTEAFF.

J is TRBJ2-6 and V is TRBV11-3, with 7 bases lining up with TRBD1. CDR3 size: 15 residues. V was pared by 5 bases and J by 0 bases, with 1 base of the junction left unmatched. Germline V gene data show CDR1 as SGHNT and CDR2 as YENEEA. The CDR3 loop is CASSPGGSGANVLTF. CDR3 coding DNA: TGTGCCAGCAGCCCAGGGGGCTCTGGGGCCAACGTCCTGACTTTC.

This clone was recorded a few times. This chain joins TRBV5-4 and TRBJ2-2, with 9 nucleotides matching TRBD1. The CDR3 consists of 16 residues. CDR1 and CDR2 (germline): SGHNT, YYREEE (reference sequence). V was pared by 4 bases and J by 7 bases, with 11 bases of the junction left unmatched. The CDR3 nucleotides read TGTGCCAGCAGCCCTCTAGGGACAGGGAGGGTCGGGGAGCTGTTTTTT. Translating gives CASSPLGTGRVGELFF.

This clone was detected only a few times. The V and J genes are TRBV6-5 and TRBJ2-2; 8 nucleotides agree with TRBD1. Unmatched junction bases numbered 3, after V lost 6 bases and J lost 6 bases. This CDR3 comprises 13 residues. CDR1 MNHEY and CDR2 SVGAGI come from the germline V gene. The CDR3 DNA reads TGTGCCAGCAGGACAGGGGACGCCGGGGAGCTGTTTTTT. This sequence encodes CASRTGDAGELFF.

The chain couples TRBV29-1 to TRBJ2-7; weak D call: TRBD1 (5 bases). This CDR3 contains 13 residues. The ends were cut back, 4 bases at V and 5 bases at J, with 15 bases in the middle. Germline V CDR1 and CDR2: SQVTM, ANQGSEA. CDR3 sequence (DNA): TGCAGCGTTGCCAGTACAGGTTCCAACGAGCAGTACTTC. It is translated as CSVASTGSNEQYF.

The rearrangement links TRBV28 to TRBJ2-7; the match to TRBD2 covers 7 bases. J lost 0 bases, V lost 3 bases, and 17 bases had no gene match. CDR1 and CDR2 from the germline V gene are MDHEN and SYDVKM. This CDR3 comprises 19 residues. CDR3: CASSFDTLEPGLYSYEQYF. Written as DNA, the CDR3 is TGTGCCAGCAGTTTCGACACCCTGGAACCGGGACTATACTCCTACGAGCAGTACTTC.

For this clone: Sequence at one end of the junction differs from germline and may be a read error. The V gene is TRBV7-7, the J gene TRBJ2-5, with 9 bases lining up with TRBD2. The germline gives CDR1 SSHAT, CDR2 FNYEAQ (reference sequence). This CDR3 is 15 amino acids long. CDR3 in DNA: TGTGCTAGCAGCTTAGGGACTAGCTCGCAAGAGACCCAGTACTTC. Translating it yields CASSLGTSSQETQYF.

V and J are TRBV29-1 and TRBJ2-6; TRBD2 aligns across 11 bases. This CDR3 is built from 19 residues. Germline V gene lookup returns CDR1 SQVTM and CDR2 ANQGSEA. Unmatched junction bases numbered 14, after V lost 6 bases and J lost 1 base. This CDR3 is CSVAQHSGGARSGANVLTF. Written as DNA, the CDR3 is TGCAGCGTAGCCCAACATAGCGGGGGGGCTCGATCTGGGGCCAACGTCCTGACTTTC.

The rearrangement uses TRBV30 and TRBJ2-7, with TRBD2 matching 7 bases. V shed 0 bases, J shed 4 bases, and the junction held 9 bases outside the gene matches. Germline V gene sequence: CDR1 GTSNPN, CDR2 SVGIG (reference sequence). The CDR3 is 15 residues long. The CDR3 reads CAWSVQLGGGYEQYF. The CDR3 bases are TGTGCCTGGAGTGTCCAACTGGGGGGGGGATACGAGCAGTACTTC.

J is TRBJ2-3 and V is TRBV4-2; D is unclear. CDR1 and CDR2 (germline): LGHNA, YNFKEQ. The CDR3 length is 16 residues. The germline V and J ends were trimmed by 4 bases and 4 bases, with 18 bases remaining between them. As DNA, the CDR3 is TGTGCCAGCAGCCCTTCCGCCTCGGTGGTGGCAGATACGCAGTATTTT. Protein: CASSPSASVVADTQYF.

This clone has a handful of counts. This rearrangement joins TRBV28 to TRBJ2-5; perhaps TRBD1 as D (6 bases). V lost 8 bases to trimming and J lost 2 bases, with 18 bases between them. Germline loops: CDR1 MDHEN, CDR2 SYDVKM. The CDR3 is 15 amino acids. CDR3 sequence (DNA): TGTGCCAGCGGTTACAGGGTCCGCGAACAAGAGACCCAGTACTTC. This sequence encodes CASGYRVREQETQYF.

This rearrangement joins TRBV5-6 to TRBJ2-2; TRBD1 agrees at 8 bases. The CDR3 runs 16 residues. V gave up 4 bases and J gave up 3 bases; unmatched junction bases: 8. Germline loops: CDR1 SGHDT, CDR2 YYEEEE. CDR3 in DNA: TGTGCCAGCAGCGTGGGACAGGCACCCTACACCGGGGAGCTGTTTTTT. It is translated as CASSVGQAPYTGELFF.

The chain uses TRBV14 and TRBJ2-7, with D maybe TRBD2 (6 bases). V shed 4 bases and J shed 6 bases, with 25 bases lying between them. Germline V gives CDR1 SGHDN, CDR2 FVKESK. This CDR3 contains 17 residues. Here the CDR3 reads CASSLEVVTGSPSEQYF. CDR3 DNA sequence: TGTGCCAGCAGCCTTGAGGTCGTGACCGGGAGTCCGTCCGAGCAGTACTTC.

The J gene is TRBJ2-7, the V gene TRBV6-1, with 7 bases fitting TRBD1. This CDR3 comprises 15 residues. Unmatched junction bases numbered 4, after V lost 1 base and J lost 1 base. The germline CDR1 and CDR2 sequences are MNHNS and SASEGT. This CDR3 reads CASSEGPGQSYEQYF. CDR3 DNA: TGTGCCAGCAGTGAAGGGCCGGGACAGTCCTACGAGCAGTACTTC.

The chain links TRBV10-3 to TRBJ2-7; 8 bases fit TRBD2. The CDR3 consists of 15 residues. Germline assignment: CDR1 ENHRY and CDR2 SYGVKD. V shed 2 bases and J 0 bases; nucleotides not matched to a gene: 3. CDR3 in amino acids: CAISELAGTSYEQYF. The CDR3 region has the DNA TGTGCCATCAGTGAGCTAGCGGGTACCTCCTACGAGCAGTACTTC.

The gene calls are TRBV9 and TRBJ1-5; D ambiguous. Germline CDR1 and CDR2: SGDLS and YYNGEE. The V end was cut by 0 bases, the J end by 4 bases, with 11 bases between. The CDR3 extends over 15 amino acids. The CDR3 sequence: CASSVGAATNQPQHF. The CDR3 nucleotides are TGTGCCAGCAGCGTAGGTGCGGCAACGAATCAGCCCCAGCATTTT.

The chain links TRBV30 to TRBJ2-2, with 7 bases that match TRBD1. Germline trimming cut 0 bases from V and 7 bases from J; bases unmatched to any gene: 11. The germline V gene has CDR1 GTSNPN and CDR2 SVGIG (reference sequence). CDR3 length: 16 residues. CDR3 coding DNA: TGTGCCTGGAGTGTAAAAGTAGGGACAGTACGCGGGGAGCTGTTTTTT. This sequence encodes CAWSVKVGTVRGELFF.